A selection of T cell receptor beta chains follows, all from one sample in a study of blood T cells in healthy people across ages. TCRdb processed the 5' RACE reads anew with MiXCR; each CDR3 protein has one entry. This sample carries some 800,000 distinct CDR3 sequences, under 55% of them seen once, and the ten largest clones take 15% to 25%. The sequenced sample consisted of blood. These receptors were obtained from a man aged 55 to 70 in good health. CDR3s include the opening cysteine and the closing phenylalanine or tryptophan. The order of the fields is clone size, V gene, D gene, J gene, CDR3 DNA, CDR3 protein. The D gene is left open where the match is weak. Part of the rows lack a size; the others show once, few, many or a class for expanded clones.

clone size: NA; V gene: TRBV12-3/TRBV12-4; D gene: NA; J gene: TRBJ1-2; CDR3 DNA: TGTACCAGCAGTTTAGGGAGCTTCCCTAACTATGGCTACACCTTC; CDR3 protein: CTSSLGSFPNYGYTF
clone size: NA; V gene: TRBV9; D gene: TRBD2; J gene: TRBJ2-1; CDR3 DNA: TGTGCCAGCAGCGTAGGCAGCGGGGGGGCCTTACGGAGTGAGCAGTTCTTC; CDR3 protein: CASSVGSGGALRSEQFF
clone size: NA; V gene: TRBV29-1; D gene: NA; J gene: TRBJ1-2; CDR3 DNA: TGCAGCGCTTACATCGGGCCTTCCTATGGCTACACCTTC; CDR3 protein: CSAYIGPSYGYTF
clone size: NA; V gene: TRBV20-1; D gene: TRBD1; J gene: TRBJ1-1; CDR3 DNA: TGCAGTGCTAGGCCTTGGACAGGGGTGGAGAACGCTGAAGCTTTCTTT; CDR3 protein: CSARPWTGVENAEAFF
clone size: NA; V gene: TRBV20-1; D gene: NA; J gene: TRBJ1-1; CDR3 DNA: TGCAGTGGCCCCCCAGGGGCGAACACTGAAGCTTTCTTT; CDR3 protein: CSGPPGANTEAFF
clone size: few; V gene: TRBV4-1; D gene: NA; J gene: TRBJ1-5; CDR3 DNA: TGCGCCAGCAGCAAAAGAGAGACAGGTGATTGGCCCCAGCATTTT; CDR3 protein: CASSKRETGDWPQHF
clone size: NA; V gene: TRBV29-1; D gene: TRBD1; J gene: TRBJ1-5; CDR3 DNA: TGCAGCGTCCGTGACAGGGCGGATCAGCCCCAGCATTTT; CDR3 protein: CSVRDRADQPQHF
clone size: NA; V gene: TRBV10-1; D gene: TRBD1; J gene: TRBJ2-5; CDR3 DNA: TGCGCCAGCAGTGATGGGACAGTAGAGACCCAGTACTTC; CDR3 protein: CASSDGTVETQYF
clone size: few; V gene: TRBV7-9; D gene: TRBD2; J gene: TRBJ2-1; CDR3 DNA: TGTGCCAGCAGCTGGAAAGCGGGGGGGGACGATGAGCAGTTCTTC; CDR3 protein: CASSWKAGGDDEQFF
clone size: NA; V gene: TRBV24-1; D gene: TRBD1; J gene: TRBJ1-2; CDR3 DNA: TGTGCCACCAGTGATTCCGGGACAGCTTATGGCTACACCTTC; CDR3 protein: CATSDSGTAYGYTF
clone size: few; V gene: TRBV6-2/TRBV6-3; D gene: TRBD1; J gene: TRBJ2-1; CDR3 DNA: TGTGCCAGCAGCTCAGGGACAGGGGTTTCTGAGCAGTTCTTC; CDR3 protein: CASSSGTGVSEQFF
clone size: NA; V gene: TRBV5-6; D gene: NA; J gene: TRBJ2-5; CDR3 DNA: TGTGCCAGCAGCTTTGCGGCTCAAGGGACCCAGTACTTC; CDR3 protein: CASSFAAQGTQYF
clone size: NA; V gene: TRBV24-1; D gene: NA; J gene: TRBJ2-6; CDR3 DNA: TGTGCCACCAGTGAGGGGCCCCATGCCGCCCTGACTTTC; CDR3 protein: CATSEGPHAALTF
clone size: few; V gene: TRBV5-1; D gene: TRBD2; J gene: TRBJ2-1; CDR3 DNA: TGCGCCAGCAGCTTAAGCGGGGGGTTTGGATCGGATGAGCAGTTCTTC; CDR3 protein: CASSLSGGFGSDEQFF
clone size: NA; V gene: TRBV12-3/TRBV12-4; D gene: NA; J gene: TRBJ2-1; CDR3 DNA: TGTGCCAGCAGCGCCCAAAGGTCCTACAATGAGCAGTTCTTC; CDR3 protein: CASSAQRSYNEQFF
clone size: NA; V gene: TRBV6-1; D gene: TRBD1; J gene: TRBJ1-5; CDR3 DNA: TGTGCCAGCGAGACAGGGTTTCAGCCCCAGCATTTT; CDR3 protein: CASETGFQPQHF
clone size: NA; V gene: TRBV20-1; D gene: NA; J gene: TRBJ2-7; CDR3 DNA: TGCAGTGCCATTGACACAGGGATACCCTCCTACGAGCAGTACTTC; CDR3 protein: CSAIDTGIPSYEQYF
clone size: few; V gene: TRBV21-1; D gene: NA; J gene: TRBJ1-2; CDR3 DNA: TGTGCCAGCAGCAAAACTGGGGGGCGCCAGGACGGCTACACCTTC; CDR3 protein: CASSKTGGRQDGYTF
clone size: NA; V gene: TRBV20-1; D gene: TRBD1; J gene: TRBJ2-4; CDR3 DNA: TGCAGTGCCCCCCCGACAGGGGGGGACATTCAGTACTTC; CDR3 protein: CSAPPTGGDIQYF
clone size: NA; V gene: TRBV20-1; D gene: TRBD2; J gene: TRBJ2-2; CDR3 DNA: TGCAGTGCCGAGCCCTCCCTACGGGAGGACGACACCGGGGAGCTGTTTTTT; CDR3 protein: CSAEPSLREDDTGELFF
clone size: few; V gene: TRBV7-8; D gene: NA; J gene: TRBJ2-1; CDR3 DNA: TGTGCCAGCAGTTGGGGGGGCGCTGGATTTGAGCAGTTCTTC; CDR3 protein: CASSWGGAGFEQFF
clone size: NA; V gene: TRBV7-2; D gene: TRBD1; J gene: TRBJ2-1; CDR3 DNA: TGTGCCAGCAGCCCGAGGACAGGGGGCTCCTACAATGAGCAGTTCTTC; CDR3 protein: CASSPRTGGSYNEQFF
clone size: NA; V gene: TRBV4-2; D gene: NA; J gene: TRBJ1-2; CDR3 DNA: TGTTCCAGCAGCCAAGAAGGGGGGCGCGGGTTGGATGGCTACACCTTC; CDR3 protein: CSSSQEGGRGLDGYTF
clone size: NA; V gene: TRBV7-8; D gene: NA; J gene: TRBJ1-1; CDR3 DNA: TGTGCCAGCAGCTTACCAGGGAGGCACACTGAAGCTTTCTTT; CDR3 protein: CASSLPGRHTEAFF
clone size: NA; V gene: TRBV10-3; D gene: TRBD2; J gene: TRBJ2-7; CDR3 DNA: TGTGCCACCTCTAGCGGAGCCTACTACGAGCAGTACTTC; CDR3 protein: CATSSGAYYEQYF
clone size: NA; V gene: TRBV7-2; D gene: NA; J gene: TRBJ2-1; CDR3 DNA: TGTGCCAGCAGCTCATTCCAAACAGGCCCATACAATGAGCAGTTCTTC; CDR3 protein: CASSSFQTGPYNEQFF
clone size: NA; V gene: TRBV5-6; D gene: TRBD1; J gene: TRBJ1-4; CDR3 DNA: TGTGCCAGCAGCTTTCCGGGACAGGGTGAAAAACTGTTTTTT; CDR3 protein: CASSFPGQGEKLFF
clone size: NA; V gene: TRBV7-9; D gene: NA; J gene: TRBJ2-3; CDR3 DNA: TGTGCCAGCAGCTTCTTTGAAGTGAGGGCCCAGTATTTT; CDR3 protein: CASSFFEVRAQYF
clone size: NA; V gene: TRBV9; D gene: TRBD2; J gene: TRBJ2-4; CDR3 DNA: TGTGCCAGCAGCCGGACTAGCGGGACGAACATTCAGTACTTC; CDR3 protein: CASSRTSGTNIQYF
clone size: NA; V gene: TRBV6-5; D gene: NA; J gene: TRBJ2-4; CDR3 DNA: TGTGCCAGTAGCTCGCCGGGGGGCTGGACCAAAAACATTCAGTACTTC; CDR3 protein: CASSSPGGWTKNIQYF
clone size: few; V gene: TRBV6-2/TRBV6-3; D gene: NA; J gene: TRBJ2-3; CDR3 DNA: TGTGCCAGCGCCCGGGCGGAGGCTAACACAGATACGCAGTATTTT; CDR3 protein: CASARAEANTDTQYF
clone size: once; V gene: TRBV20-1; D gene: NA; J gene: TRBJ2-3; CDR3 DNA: TGCAGTGCTCCAAGGGGGATGGGCACAGATACGCAGTATTTT; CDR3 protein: CSAPRGMGTDTQYF
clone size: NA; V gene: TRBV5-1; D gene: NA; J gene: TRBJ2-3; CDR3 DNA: TGCGCCAGCAGCTTGGCCGAGGGCACTCGCGCAGATACGCAGTATTTT; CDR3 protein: CASSLAEGTRADTQYF
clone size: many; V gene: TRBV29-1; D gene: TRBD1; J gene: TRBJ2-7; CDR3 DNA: TGCAGCGTTGGGGACAGGGAACTTTACGAGCAGTACTTC; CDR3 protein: CSVGDRELYEQYF
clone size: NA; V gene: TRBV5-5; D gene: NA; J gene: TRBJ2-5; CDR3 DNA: TGTGCCAGCAGACTATCGTCCACAGAGACCCAGTACTTC; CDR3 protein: CASRLSSTETQYF
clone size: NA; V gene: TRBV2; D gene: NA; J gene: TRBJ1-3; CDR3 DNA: TGTGCCAGCAAATCAGATGTGGACACCATATATTTT; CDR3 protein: CASKSDVDTIYF
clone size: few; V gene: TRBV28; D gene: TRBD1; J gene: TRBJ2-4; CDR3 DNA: TGTGCCAGCAGCGCCGGGACAGGTGGGAGCATTCAGTACTTC; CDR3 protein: CASSAGTGGSIQYF
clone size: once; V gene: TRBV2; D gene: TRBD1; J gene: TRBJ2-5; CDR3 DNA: TGTGCCAGCAGCCCGGACAGGACAGTCCAAGAGACCCAGTACTTC; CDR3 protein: CASSPDRTVQETQYF
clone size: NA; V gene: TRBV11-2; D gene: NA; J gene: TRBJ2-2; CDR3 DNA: TGTGCCAGCAGAGGGGGTGGAGGGGAGCTGTTTTTT; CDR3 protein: CASRGGGGELFF
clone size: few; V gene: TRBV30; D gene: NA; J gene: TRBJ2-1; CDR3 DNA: TGTGCCTGGAGTACAGGGAACTTTGCTGAGCAGTTCTTC; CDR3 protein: CAWSTGNFAEQFF
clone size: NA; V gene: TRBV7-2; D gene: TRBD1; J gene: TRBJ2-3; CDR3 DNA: TGTGCCAGCAGCTACCAGGGGGTAGATACGCAGTATTTT; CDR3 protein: CASSYQGVDTQYF
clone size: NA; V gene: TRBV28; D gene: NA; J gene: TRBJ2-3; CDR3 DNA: TGTGCCAGCAGTTCTCACACAGATACGCAGTATTTT; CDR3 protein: CASSSHTDTQYF
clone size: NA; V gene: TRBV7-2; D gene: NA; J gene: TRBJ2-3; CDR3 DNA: TGTGCCAGCAGCGTAATCAACCTTGATACGCAGTATTTT; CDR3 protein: CASSVINLDTQYF
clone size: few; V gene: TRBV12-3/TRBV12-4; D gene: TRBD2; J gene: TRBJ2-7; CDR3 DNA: TGTGCCAGCAGGACCGCGGGGGACTCCTACGAGCAGTACTTC; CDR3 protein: CASRTAGDSYEQYF
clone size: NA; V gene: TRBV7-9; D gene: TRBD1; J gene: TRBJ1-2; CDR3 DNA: TGTGCCAGCAGCATTGAACAGGGGACCTATGGCTACACCTTC; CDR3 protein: CASSIEQGTYGYTF
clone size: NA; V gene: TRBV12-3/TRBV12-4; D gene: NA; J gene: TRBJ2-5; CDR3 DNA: TGTGCCAGCAGTTTAAAAGGGTCTCCACAAGAGACCCAGTACTTC; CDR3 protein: CASSLKGSPQETQYF
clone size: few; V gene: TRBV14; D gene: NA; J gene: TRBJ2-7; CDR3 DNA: TGTGCCAGCAGCCCACAACCCGGGGGAGGTACCCACAGGGAGCAGTACTTC; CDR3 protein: CASSPQPGGGTHREQYF
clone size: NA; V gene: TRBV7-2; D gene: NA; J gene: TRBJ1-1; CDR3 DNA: TGTGCCAGCAGCTTGGCGGGGGTTGGGGGGAACACTGAAGCTTTCTTT; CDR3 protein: CASSLAGVGGNTEAFF
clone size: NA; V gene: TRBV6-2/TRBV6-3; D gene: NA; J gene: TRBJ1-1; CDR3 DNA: TGTGCCAGCAGTTCCAGACAGACATACACTGAAGCTTTCTTT; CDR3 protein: CASSSRQTYTEAFF
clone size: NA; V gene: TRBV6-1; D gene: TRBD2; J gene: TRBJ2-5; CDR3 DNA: TGTGCCCGCAGTGAAGTCACTAGCGGGTTCCAAGAGACCCAGTACTTC; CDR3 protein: CARSEVTSGFQETQYF
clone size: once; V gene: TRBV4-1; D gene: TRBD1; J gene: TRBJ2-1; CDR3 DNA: TGCGCCAGCAGCCATGACAAGGGGGCTAGCTCCTACAATGAGCAGTTCTTC; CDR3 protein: CASSHDKGASSYNEQFF